This TCR beta chain derives from a study of blood T cells in healthy people across ages. Study results and caveats: Higher diversity, along with more naive CD4+ cells, distinguished long-lived donors from aged donors.

V lost 0 bases, J lost 10 bases, and 12 bases lay in between. This CDR3 is 14 amino acids long. The germline CDR1 and CDR2 sequences are MNHNY and SVGAGI (reference sequence). The use of a sample-barcoded 5' primer and a J-beta primer mix characterized a second PCR of about 7 to 12 cycles. There were at least 2.5 million CDR3-containing paired-end reads obtained from each sample. TCRdb recomputed calls from the 5' RACE reads with MiXCR, one row per CDR3 protein. The sample lists about 1.4 million distinct CDR3 sequences, roughly 60% occurring once. On this clonotype itself: Its matching antigen is unknown.

V is TRBV6-6 and J is TRBJ1-4, with unresolved D. The sequenced material came from blood. The TCR originated in a man aged 18 to 30 in good health. The CDR3 DNA is TGTGCCAGCAGTTACTCGAAGGCAGCCTTAAAACTGTTTTTT. This translates into CASSYSKAALKLFF.